The rows below give T cell receptor beta chains drawn from one sample of a study of PD-L1 blockade in urothelial cancer. Assay: immunoSEQ multiplex PCR; the TCRdb copy retains only in-frame clones and omits some. Here the sample spans roughly 50,000 clones, approximately 75% being singletons. The sequenced sample was PBMCs, obtained around atezolizumab (anti-PD-L1) treatment. The source is a man aged 65-85 years with urothelial cancer. Each CDR3 is given with its conserved first and last residue. D genes are given only for firm matches. Only some rows state a clone size, as once, few, many or a class for expanded clones.

abundance: -
d_gene: TRBD1
j_gene: TRBJ2-1
v_gene: TRBV5-1
CDR3nt: TGCGCCAGCAGCCTAAGGCCGGGACAGGGGGGTAATGAGCAGTTCTTC
CDR3aa: CASSLRPGQGGNEQFF

abundance: -
d_gene: TRBD2
j_gene: TRBJ2-1
v_gene: TRBV27
CDR3nt: TGTGCCAGCAGCCCCGGGAGACTAGCGGGCGAAAATGAGCAGTTCTTC
CDR3aa: CASSPGRLAGENEQFF

abundance: -
d_gene: TRBD2
j_gene: TRBJ2-3
v_gene: TRBV19
CDR3nt: TGTGCTACTAGCGGGAGGATGGTGGACACAGATACGCAGTATTTT
CDR3aa: CATSGRMVDTDTQYF

abundance: -
d_gene: -
j_gene: TRBJ2-3
v_gene: TRBV2
CDR3nt: TGTGCCAGCAGTGAATCCGGTCGTGTATATACGCAGTATTTT
CDR3aa: CASSESGRVYTQYF

abundance: -
d_gene: TRBD2
j_gene: TRBJ2-7
v_gene: TRBV28
CDR3nt: TGTGCCAGCAAGGGTGGGGGTAGCGGGGGGGCTGGGGAGCAGTACTTC
CDR3aa: CASKGGGSGGAGEQYF

abundance: -
d_gene: -
j_gene: TRBJ2-6
v_gene: TRBV18
CDR3nt: TGTGCCAGCTCATTCAAAGGGGTATCTGGGGCCAACGTCCTGACTTTC
CDR3aa: CASSFKGVSGANVLTF

abundance: -
d_gene: -
j_gene: TRBJ2-3
v_gene: TRBV15
CDR3nt: TGTGCCACCAGCAGGGGAGGGGGGACCACAGATACGCAGTATTTT
CDR3aa: CATSRGGGTTDTQYF

abundance: few
d_gene: -
j_gene: TRBJ1-5
v_gene: TRBV27
CDR3nt: TGTGCCAGCAGCAACAGACGCCTCAATCAGCCCCAGCATTTT
CDR3aa: CASSNRRLNQPQHF

abundance: -
d_gene: TRBD1
j_gene: TRBJ1-2
v_gene: TRBV2
CDR3nt: TGTGCCAGCAGTGGCCGGACAGGGATGGGCTATGGCTACACCTTC
CDR3aa: CASSGRTGMGYGYTF

abundance: -
d_gene: -
j_gene: TRBJ1-5
v_gene: TRBV28
CDR3nt: TGTGCCAGCAGTTTGGCCGGGGATTTTGGCAATCAGCCCCAGCATTTT
CDR3aa: CASSLAGDFGNQPQHF